This TCR beta chain appears in the sequencing data of a study of graft-versus-host responses after intestinal transplantation. The overall study: Isolated intestinal, liver-intestinal, or multivisceral transplants were what recipients had. Anti-thymocyte globulin served as induction for all recipients, who then took tacrolimus and steroids for two to three years.

Whole-study results and caveats: GvH clone levels peaked in circulation, and this peak was associated with early post-transplant HvG declines. Detection of GvH clones occurred in recipient marrow, and some had their first appearance in ileum or blood.

CDR1 and CDR2 from the germline V gene are MDHEN and SYDVKM. V lost 4 bases, J lost 5 bases, and 23 bases stayed unmatched. The CDR3 covers 20 residues. TCRdb's copy holds only in-frame clones and misses some; the assay was immunoSEQ multiplex PCR. The repertoire has tens of thousands of clones, approximately 94% of them found once; the top ten carry around 0.54%. With regard to this clone: Its antigen is currently unknown.

The origin of this receptor is a human donor who received an intestinal transplant. The chain uses TRBV28 and TRBJ1-2; 9 bases are a match to TRBD1. Specimen: unstimulated CD8+ T cells sorted from spleen or lymph node cells, collected before intestinal transplant. DNA of the CDR3: TGTGCCAGCAGTTCGTTAATCGAGGGGACAGGGTTCGCCCGGTGGTATGGCTACACCTTC. The encoded protein is CASSSLIEGTGFARWYGYTF.